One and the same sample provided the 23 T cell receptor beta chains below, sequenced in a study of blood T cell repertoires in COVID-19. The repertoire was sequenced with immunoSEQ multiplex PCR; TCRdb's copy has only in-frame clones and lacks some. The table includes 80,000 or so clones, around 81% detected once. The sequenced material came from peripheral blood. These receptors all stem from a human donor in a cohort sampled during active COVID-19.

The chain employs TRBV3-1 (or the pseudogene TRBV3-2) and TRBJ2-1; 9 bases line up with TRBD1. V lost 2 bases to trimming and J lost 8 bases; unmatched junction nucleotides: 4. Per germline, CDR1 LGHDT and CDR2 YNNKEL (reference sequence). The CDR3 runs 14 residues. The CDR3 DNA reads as TGTGCCAGCAGCCAAAGGACAGGGGACCATGAGCAGTTCTTC. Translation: CASSQRTGDHEQFF.

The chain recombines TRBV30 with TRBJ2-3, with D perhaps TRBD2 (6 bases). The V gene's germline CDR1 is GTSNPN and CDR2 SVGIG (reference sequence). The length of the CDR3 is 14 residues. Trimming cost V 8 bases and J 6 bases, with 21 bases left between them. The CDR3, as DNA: TGTGCCCGCGGGGCAGGTCAAAAACTGGATACGCAGTATTTT. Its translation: CARGAGQKLDTQYF.

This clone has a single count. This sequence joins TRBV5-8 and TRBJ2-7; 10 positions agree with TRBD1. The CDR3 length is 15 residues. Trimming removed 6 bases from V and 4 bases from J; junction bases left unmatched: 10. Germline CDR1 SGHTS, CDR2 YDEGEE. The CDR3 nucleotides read TGTGCCAGCACCAGAGTAGGGACAGGGGAGTACGAGCAGTACTTC. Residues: CASTRVGTGEYEQYF.

The CDR3 loop reads CASSFQGTGNQPQHF. CDR3 coding DNA: TGTGCCAGCAGTTTTCAGGGGACCGGCAATCAGCCCCAGCATTTT. V and J are TRBV2 and TRBJ1-5, with D maybe TRBD1 (6 bases). This CDR3 comprises 15 residues. The V end was cut by 5 bases, the J end by 2 bases, with 13 bases between. Germline V gives CDR1 SNHLY, CDR2 FYNNEI.

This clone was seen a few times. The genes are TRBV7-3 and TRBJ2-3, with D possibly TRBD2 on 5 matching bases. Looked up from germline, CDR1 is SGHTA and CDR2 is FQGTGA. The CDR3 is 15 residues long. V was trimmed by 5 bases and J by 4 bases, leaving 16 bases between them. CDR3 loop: CASSNTAGSADTQYF. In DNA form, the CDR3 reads TGTGCCAGCAGCAATACCGCTGGGAGTGCAGATACGCAGTATTTT.

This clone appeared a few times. For the CDR3, the DNA is TGTGCCAGCTCTACAACTAGCGGGGGGGAGACAGATACGCAGTATTTT. Translated, it gives CASSTTSGGETDTQYF. The V and J genes are TRBV18 and TRBJ2-3; 13 bases agree with TRBD2. CDR1 is KGHSH and CDR2 is LQKENI in the germline V gene. The junction had 6 bases not matched to a gene; V was cut back by 6 bases and J by 3 bases. There are 16 residues in the CDR3.

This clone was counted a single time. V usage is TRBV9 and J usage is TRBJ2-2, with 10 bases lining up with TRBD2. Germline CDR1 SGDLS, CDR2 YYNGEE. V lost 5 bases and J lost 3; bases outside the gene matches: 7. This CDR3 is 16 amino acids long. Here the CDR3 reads CASRPLAGRDTGELFF. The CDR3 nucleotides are TGTGCCAGCAGACCACTAGCGGGGAGAGACACCGGGGAGCTGTTTTTT.

The CDR3 nucleotides read TGTGCCAGCATACTAGCGGGGGGGGCCTTCACCGGGGAGCTGTTTTTT. This sequence encodes CASILAGGAFTGELFF. This chain connects TRBV7-8 to TRBJ2-2; 13 bases fit TRBD2. This CDR3 is built from 16 residues. Germline CDR1 reads SGHVS; CDR2 reads FQNEAQ. J was trimmed by 4 bases and V by 7 bases; bases with no gene match: 6.

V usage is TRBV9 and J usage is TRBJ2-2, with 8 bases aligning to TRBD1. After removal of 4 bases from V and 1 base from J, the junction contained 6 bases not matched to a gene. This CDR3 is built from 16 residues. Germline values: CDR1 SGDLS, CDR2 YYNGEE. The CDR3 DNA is TGTGCCAGCAGCACGACCGGGACAGGGAACACCGGGGAGCTGTTTTTT. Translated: CASSTTGTGNTGELFF.

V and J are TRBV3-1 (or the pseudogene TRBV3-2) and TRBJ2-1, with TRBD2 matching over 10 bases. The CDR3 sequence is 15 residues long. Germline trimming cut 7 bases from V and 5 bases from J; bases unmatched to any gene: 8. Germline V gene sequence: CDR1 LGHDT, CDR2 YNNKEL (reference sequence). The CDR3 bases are TGTGCCAGCACCCTCCTAGCGGGGGTTAACAATGAGCAGTTCTTC. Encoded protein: CASTLLAGVNNEQFF.

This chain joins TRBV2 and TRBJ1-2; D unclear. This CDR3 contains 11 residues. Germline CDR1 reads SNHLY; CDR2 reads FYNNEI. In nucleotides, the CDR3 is TGTACTCCGGGATCATACTATGGCTACACCTTC. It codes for CTPGSYYGYTF.

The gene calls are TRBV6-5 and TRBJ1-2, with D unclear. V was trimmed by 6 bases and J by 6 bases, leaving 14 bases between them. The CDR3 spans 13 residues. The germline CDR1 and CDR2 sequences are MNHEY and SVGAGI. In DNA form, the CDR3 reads TGTGCCAGCAGGCGCGGGGTCGATGATGGCTACACCTTC. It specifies CASRRGVDDGYTF.

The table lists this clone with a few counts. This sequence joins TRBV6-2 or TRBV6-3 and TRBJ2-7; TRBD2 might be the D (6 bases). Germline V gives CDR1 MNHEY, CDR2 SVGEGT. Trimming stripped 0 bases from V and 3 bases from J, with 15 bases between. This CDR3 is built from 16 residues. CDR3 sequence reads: CASSYSKPGVSYEQYF. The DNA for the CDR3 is TGTGCCAGCAGTTACTCGAAGCCGGGAGTAAGCTACGAGCAGTACTTC.

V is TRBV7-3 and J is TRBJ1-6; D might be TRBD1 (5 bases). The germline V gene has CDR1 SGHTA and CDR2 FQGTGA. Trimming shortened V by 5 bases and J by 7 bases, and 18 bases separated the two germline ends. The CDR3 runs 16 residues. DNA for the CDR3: TGTGCCAGCAGCACCCGGGGGGGGAGCGTCAATTCACCCCTCCACTTT. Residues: CASSTRGGSVNSPLHF.

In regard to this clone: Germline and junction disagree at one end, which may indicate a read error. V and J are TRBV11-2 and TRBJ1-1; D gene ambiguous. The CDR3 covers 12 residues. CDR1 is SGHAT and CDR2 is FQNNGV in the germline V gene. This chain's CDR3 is CASSLEPGLDYF. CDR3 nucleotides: TGTGCCAGCAGCTTAGAACCCGGCTTGGACTACTTT.

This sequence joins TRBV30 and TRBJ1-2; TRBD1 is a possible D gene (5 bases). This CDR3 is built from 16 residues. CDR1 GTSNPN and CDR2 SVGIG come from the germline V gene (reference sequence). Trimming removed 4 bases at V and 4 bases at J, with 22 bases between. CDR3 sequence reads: CAWNPTVGYGGYGYTF. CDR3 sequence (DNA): TGTGCCTGGAACCCGACAGTAGGGTACGGCGGCTATGGCTACACCTTC.

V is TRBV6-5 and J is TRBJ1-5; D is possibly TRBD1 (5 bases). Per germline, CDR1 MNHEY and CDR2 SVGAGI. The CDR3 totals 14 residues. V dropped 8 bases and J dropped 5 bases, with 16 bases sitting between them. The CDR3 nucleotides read TGTGCCAGCGGGGGGGATTGGGGTGATCAGCCCCAGCATTTT. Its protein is CASGGDWGDQPQHF.

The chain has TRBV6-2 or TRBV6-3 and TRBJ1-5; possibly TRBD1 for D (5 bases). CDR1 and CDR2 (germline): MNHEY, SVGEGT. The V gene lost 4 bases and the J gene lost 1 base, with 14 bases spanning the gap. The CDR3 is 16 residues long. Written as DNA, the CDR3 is TGTGCCAGCAGTTCCCCAGGGTCTTGGAGCAATCAGCCCCAGCATTTT. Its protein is CASSSPGSWSNQPQHF.

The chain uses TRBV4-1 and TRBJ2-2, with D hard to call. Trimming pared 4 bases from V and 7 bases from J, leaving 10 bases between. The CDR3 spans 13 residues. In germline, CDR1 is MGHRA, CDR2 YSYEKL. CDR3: CASSPREDGELFF. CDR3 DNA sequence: TGCGCCAGCAGCCCGCGAGAGGACGGGGAGCTGTTTTTT.

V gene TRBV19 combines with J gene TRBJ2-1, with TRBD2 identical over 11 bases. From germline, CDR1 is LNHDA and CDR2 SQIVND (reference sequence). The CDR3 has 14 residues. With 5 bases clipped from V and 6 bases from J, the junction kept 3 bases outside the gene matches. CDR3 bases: TGTGCCAGTAGTTTCGGACTAGCGGGCAATGAGCAGTTCTTC. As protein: CASSFGLAGNEQFF.

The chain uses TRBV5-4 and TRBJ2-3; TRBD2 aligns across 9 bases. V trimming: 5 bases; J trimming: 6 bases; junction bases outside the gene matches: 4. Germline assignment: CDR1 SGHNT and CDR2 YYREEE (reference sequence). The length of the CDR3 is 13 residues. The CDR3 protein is CASSLAGADTQYF. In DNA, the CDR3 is TGTGCCAGCAGTTTAGCGGGAGCTGATACGCAGTATTTT. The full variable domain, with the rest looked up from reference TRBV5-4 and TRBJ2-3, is ETGVTQSPTHLIKTRGQQVTLRCSSQSGHNTVSWYQQALGQGPQFIFQYYREEENGRGNFPPRFSGLQFPNYSSELNVNALELDDSALYLCASSLAGADTQYFGPGTRLTVL.

The CDR3 region is CASSRSGGTKYEQYF. The CDR3 DNA is TGTGCCAGCAGCCGAAGCGGGGGGACTAAGTACGAGCAGTACTTC. V usage is TRBV9 and J usage is TRBJ2-7, with TRBD2 matching over 9 bases. CDR1 and CDR2 from the germline V gene are SGDLS and YYNGEE. This CDR3 has 15 amino acids. Trimming at V came to 4 bases and at J to 4 bases, leaving 9 bases not matched to a gene.

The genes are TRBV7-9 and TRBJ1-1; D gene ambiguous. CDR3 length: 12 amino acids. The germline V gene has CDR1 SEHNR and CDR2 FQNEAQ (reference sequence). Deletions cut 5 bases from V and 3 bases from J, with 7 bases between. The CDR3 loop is CASSPGDTEAFF. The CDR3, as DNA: TGTGCCAGCAGCCCCGGGGACACTGAAGCTTTCTTT.